This TCR beta chain was identified during a study of tumor-infiltrating lymphocytes in primary liver carcinoma (dated by TCRdb to between 2016 and 2019). Background on the whole study: Roughly five patients with histopathologically diagnosed primary liver carcinoma underwent surgical resection in China between late 2015 and March 2016. The five patients, three men and two women aged 30 to 69 years, had hepatocellular carcinoma (four) or combined HCC and intrahepatic cholangiocarcinoma (one). The five patients had tumors of stage T1-T3 N0M0, with maximum diameters ranging from roughly 4 to 11 cm. Each sample produced roughly 3.65 to 7.5 million productive TCRbeta reads, and read depth showed no significant difference between tissue types. TCRbeta repertoire sequencing, expression microarrays and whole-exome sequencing were combined in the study across five regions of each liver tumor, with adjacent normal tissue and blood also included. A total of roughly 35 specimens from 5 patients underwent TCRbeta repertoire sequencing, comprising about 25 tumor regions, 5 adjacent noncancerous liver tissues and 5 peripheral blood samples. Technical replicate repertoires showed high reproducibility, with mean shared-clone rates around 0.9 and correlation coefficients above 0.95.

Study-wide findings and limitations: Only the TCR beta chain was sequenced, so true repertoire diversity is likely underestimated because unpaired alpha chains were not captured. The top 250 clones made up a significantly larger repertoire fraction in tumors than in blood (p = 0.039). Comparison of CD4+ and CD8+ T cell repertoires was precluded by the use of bulk unsorted samples. The study included only five or six patients, and the authors note findings should be validated in a larger study. Repertoire overlap was found to be higher between tumor regions (mean roughly 35%) than between tumor-adjacent (approximately 17%) or tumor-blood (about 14%) pairs, consistent with antigen-driven expansion.

TCRbeta-specific cDNA was reverse-transcribed from around 500 ng total RNA using a constant-region primer and ProtoScript II reverse transcriptase. TCRbeta libraries were built with three nested multiplex PCR rounds, a slightly modified ARM-PCR procedure. A final 25-cycle PCR with Deep VentR polymerase added sample barcodes and Illumina adapters. Before sequencing, amplicons between 200 and 500 bp were purified from gel using a QIAquick gel extraction kit. An Illumina HiSeq 2500 was used to sequence the TCRbeta amplicons, generating 250-bp paired-end reads. In the original analysis: Quality trimming of reads was performed with Trimmomatic v0.33, and paired reads were merged with FLASH v1.2.11 so that full CDR3 sequences could be recovered. V, D and J germline segments were assigned to the rearranged TCRbeta sequences by MiGEC v1.2.1b. Clonotype statistics and Shannon-Wiener diversity indices were calculated with VDJtools v1.0.0. Except for diversity analysis, only each sample's 250 most abundant clonotypes were used in subsequent analyses to reduce sampling bias. TCRdb applied fastp at Q25 and MiXCR to the public reads, then kept only in-frame beta chains. Duplicate CDR3 protein sequences are folded into a single record with the most common DNA and genes. TCRdb assigned the V and J calls; the authors' analysis was not used. A total of hundreds of thousands of distinct CDR3 sequences appear in this sample, approximately 65% of them only once. Of the sample, roughly 8.6% is held by the ten largest clones.

TRIzol reagent was used to extract blood RNA from unsorted whole blood, while the DNeasy Blood & Tissue kit provided the germline DNA. Patients had chronic HBV infection and were treatment-naive at sampling. About 3.7 milliliters of peripheral blood were collected into K2EDTA tubes before surgery. This clonotype was recorded many times. What this receptor recognizes is not known. Base qualities are missing; no much larger clone stands one base away. This clonotype originated in a man aged 35-49 years with primary liver carcinoma and hepatitis B virus infection. The sample was peripheral blood.

The nucleotide sequence reads TGTGCCAGCAGCTTAGATTGGACTAGCGCCGAGCAGTACTTC. It specifies CASSLDWTSAEQYF. The chain employs TRBV11-3 and TRBJ2-7; TRBD2 agrees with 9 junctional bases. Including the terminal cysteine and phenylalanine, the CDR3 comprises 14 residues. Solely the CDR3 DNA is kept, with 42 bases framed from the first base. Looking up the germline V gene yields CDR1 SGHNT and CDR2 YENEEA. The V end gives up 0 bases and the J end 6 bases, leaving 3 bases in the junction not matched to a gene. The reference TRBV11-3 and TRBJ2-7 proteins fill in what lies around the CDR3, so the full variable domain reads EAGVVQSPRYKIIEKKQPVAFWCNPISGHNTLYWYLQNLGQGPELLIRYENEEAVDDSQLPKDRFSAERLKGVDSTLKIQPAELGDSAVYLCASSLDWTSAEQYFGPGTRLTVT.